The subject of this entry is one TCR beta chain. Per germline, CDR1 SGHTA and CDR2 FQGNSA. CDR3 length equals 14 residues. The data derive from a study of monozygotic twins with inflammatory bowel disease. One entry per CDR3 protein, without DNA, is what TCRdb gives after re-calling the 5' RACE reads. The ten top clones account for more than 1%, within a sample of 150,000 or so distinct CDR3 sequences. The source of this sequence is a human donor with ulcerative colitis or Crohn's disease, or a healthy co-twin of an affected twin (not recorded which). The sample comprised blood. The chain combines TRBV7-2 with TRBJ1-3. The CDR3 region is CASSLLSGGNTIYF.